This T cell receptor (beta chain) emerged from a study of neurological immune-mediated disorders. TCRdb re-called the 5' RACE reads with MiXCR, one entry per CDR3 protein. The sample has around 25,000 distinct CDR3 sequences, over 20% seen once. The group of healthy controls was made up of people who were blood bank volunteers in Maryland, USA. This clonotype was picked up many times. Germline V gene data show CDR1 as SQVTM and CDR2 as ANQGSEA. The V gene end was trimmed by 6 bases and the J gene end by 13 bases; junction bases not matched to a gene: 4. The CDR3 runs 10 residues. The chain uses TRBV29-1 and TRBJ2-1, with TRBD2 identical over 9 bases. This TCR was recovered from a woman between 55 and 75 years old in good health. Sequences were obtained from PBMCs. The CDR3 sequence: CSVSGTSQFF. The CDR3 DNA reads TGCAGCGTCTCCGGGACTAGCCAGTTCTTC.